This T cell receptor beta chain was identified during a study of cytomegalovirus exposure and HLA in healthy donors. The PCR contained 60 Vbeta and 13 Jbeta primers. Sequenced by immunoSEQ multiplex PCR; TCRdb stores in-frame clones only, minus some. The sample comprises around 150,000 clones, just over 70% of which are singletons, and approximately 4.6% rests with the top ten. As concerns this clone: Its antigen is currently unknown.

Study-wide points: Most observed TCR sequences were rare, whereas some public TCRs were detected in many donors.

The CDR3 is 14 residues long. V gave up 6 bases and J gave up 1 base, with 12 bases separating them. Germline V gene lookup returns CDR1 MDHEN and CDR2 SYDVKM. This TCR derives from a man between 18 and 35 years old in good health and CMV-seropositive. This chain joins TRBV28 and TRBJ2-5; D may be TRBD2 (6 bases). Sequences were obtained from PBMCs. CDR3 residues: CASSPGTLQETQYF. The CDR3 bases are TGTGCCAGCAGCCCCGGGACTCTCCAAGAGACCCAGTACTTC.